These 30 T cell receptor beta chains came from one sample sequenced in a study of blood T cells in healthy people across ages. Combining a sample-barcoded 5' primer with a J-beta primer mix, a second PCR ran for roughly 7 to 11 cycles. TCRdb itself ran the 5' RACE reads through MiXCR, one entry per CDR3 protein. The sample lists approximately 800,000 distinct CDR3 sequences; 35% to 50% were seen once. Input material: blood. Source of these receptors: a man aged 80 or over in good health.

The V call is TRBV29-1, the J call TRBJ2-1; 8 bases are a match to TRBD1. There are 13 residues in the CDR3. Germline V gives CDR1 SQVTM, CDR2 ANQGSEA. V shed 7 bases, J shed 0 bases, and the junction held 2 bases outside the gene matches. The CDR3 loop reads CSGGQGSYNEQFF. In nucleotides, the CDR3 is TGCAGCGGAGGACAGGGCTCCTACAATGAGCAGTTCTTC.

This clonotype has just a few counts. The rearrangement uses TRBV29-1 and TRBJ2-3, with 11 bases fitting TRBD2. In germline, CDR1 is SQVTM, CDR2 ANQGSEA. The CDR3 runs to 19 residues. Germline trimming cut 1 base from V and 1 base from J; bases unmatched to any gene: 13. CDR3 coding DNA: TGCAGCGTTGAAGTACAGGGAGGGACTAGCGGACTTGGCACAGATACGCAGTATTTT. Translating it yields CSVEVQGGTSGLGTDTQYF.

This chain uses TRBV20-1 with TRBJ2-1, with a tentative D call TRBD2 (5 bases). The ends were cut back, 0 bases at V and 0 bases at J, with 12 bases in the middle. CDR1 DFQATT and CDR2 SNEGSKA come from the germline V gene (reference sequence). The CDR3 length is 16 residues. The CDR3 spells CSARDWRASSYNEQFF. CDR3 nucleotide sequence: TGCAGTGCTAGAGATTGGCGGGCTAGCTCCTACAATGAGCAGTTCTTC.

CDR3 in amino acids: CASSLDTALSYEQYF. The CDR3, as DNA: TGCGCCAGCAGCTTGGATACAGCCCTTAGCTACGAGCAGTACTTC. This chain uses TRBV5-1 with TRBJ2-7, with D hard to call. The V and J ends lost 0 bases and 3 bases respectively, with 13 bases between them. Germline V gene sequence: CDR1 SGHRS, CDR2 YFSETQ. The CDR3 sequence is 15 residues long.

This clonotype came up many times. The rearrangement joins TRBV7-9 to TRBJ2-7; 9 nucleotides match TRBD1. The CDR3 sequence is 14 residues long. V lost 7 bases, J lost 6 bases, and 10 bases stayed unmatched. Per the germline V gene, CDR1 is SEHNR and CDR2 is FQNEAQ (reference sequence). CDR3 in amino acids: CASTGDRDEPEQYF. Here the CDR3 DNA reads TGTGCCAGCACCGGGGACAGGGATGAACCCGAGCAGTACTTC.

The CDR3: CASSLAEGVGSPLHF. The CDR3 region has the DNA TGTGCCAGCAGCTTAGCAGAGGGAGTGGGATCACCCCTCCACTTT. V usage is TRBV7-2 and J usage is TRBJ1-6; D unclear. The V end lost 0 bases, the J end lost 10 bases, and 13 bases lay between the germline ends. The germline gives CDR1 SGHTA, CDR2 FQGNSA. CDR3 size: 15 residues.

This clonotype was seen a few times. The genes are TRBV27 and TRBJ1-3; 7 positions match TRBD1. The CDR3 has 17 residues. Germline V gene data show CDR1 as MNHEY and CDR2 as SMNVEV (reference sequence). J lost 1 base, V lost 6 bases, and 12 bases had no gene match. The CDR3 is CASRTRRRRGSGNTIYF. CDR3 bases: TGTGCCAGCAGGACCCGTCGTCGCAGGGGGTCTGGAAACACCATATATTTT.

The V call is TRBV7-8, the J call TRBJ1-4; a possible D gene is TRBD1 (6 bases). This CDR3 comprises 19 residues. Trimming removed 2 bases at V and 3 bases at J, with 22 bases between. Germline values: CDR1 SGHVS, CDR2 FQNEAQ. The CDR3 DNA is TGTGCCAGCAGCTTAAATCTCTACGGGGGGGCGGCCCCTAATGAAAAACTGTTTTTT. Its translation: CASSLNLYGGAAPNEKLFF.

As to this clonotype: A read error may be the cause here, since a much bigger clone is one base away. The V and J genes are TRBV6-2 or TRBV6-3 and TRBJ2-5; 9 nucleotides agree with TRBD1. CDR1 is MNHEY and CDR2 is SVGEGT in the germline V gene. With 4 bases clipped from V and 11 bases from J, the junction kept 14 bases outside the gene matches. CDR3 length equals 15 residues. The CDR3 loop reads CASSWTGVLNDEQYF. As DNA, the CDR3 is TGTGCCAGCAGTTGGACAGGGGTCCTTAATGATGAGCAGTACTTC.

The CDR3 region has the DNA TGCAGTGCTAGAGATTCTCCACTAGCGGGGGAATACACAGATACGCAGTATTTT. Translated, it gives CSARDSPLAGEYTDTQYF. The chain links TRBV20-1 to TRBJ2-3; 11 bases are a match to TRBD2. The CDR3 covers 18 residues. J lost 2 bases, V lost 0 bases, and 10 bases had no gene match. Germline-derived CDR1 and CDR2 are DFQATT and SNEGSKA (reference sequence).

V is TRBV20-1 and J is TRBJ2-1; the match to TRBD1 covers 9 bases. V trimming: 3 bases; J trimming: 13 bases; junction bases outside the gene matches: 13. The CDR3 is 14 amino acids. In germline, CDR1 is DFQATT, CDR2 SNEGSKA (reference sequence). The CDR3 is CSASGQGWTETQFF. CDR3 sequence (DNA): TGCAGTGCTAGCGGACAGGGGTGGACGGAGACCCAGTTCTTC.

The chain uses TRBV4-2 and TRBJ2-7; 11 bases fit TRBD2. The DNA matches TRBJ2-1 better at its end, which makes the J call doubtful. The CDR3 contains 15 residues. The germline CDR1 and CDR2 sequences are LGHNA and YNFKEQ. The CDR3 DNA reads TGTGCCAGCAGCTTAATAGCGGGGGGGCTAGGTGAGCAGTTCTTC. It specifies CASSLIAGGLGEQFF.

This clonotype was seen more than once but under ten times. The chain employs TRBV9 and TRBJ2-5; tentatively, D is TRBD2 (6 bases). The germline gives CDR1 SGDLS, CDR2 YYNGEE. The CDR3 loop spans 14 amino acids. The ends were cut back, 2 bases at V and 2 bases at J, with 10 bases in the middle. The CDR3 loop is CASSVGGTQETQYF. CDR3 sequence (DNA): TGTGCCAGCAGCGTGGGAGGAACTCAAGAGACCCAGTACTTC.

The chain joins TRBV18 to TRBJ2-7; no clear D gene. The V gene lost 2 bases and the J gene lost 5 bases, with 10 bases spanning the gap. The germline gives CDR1 KGHSH, CDR2 LQKENI. The CDR3 spans 13 residues. As DNA, the CDR3 is TGTGCCAGCTCACCATATGGTTTGGACGAGCAGTACTTC. Translation: CASSPYGLDEQYF. The whole variable domain, remainder taken from reference TRBV18 and TRBJ2-7, is NAGVMQNPRHLVRRRGQEARLRCSPMKGHSHVYWYRQLPEEGLKFMVYLQKENIIDESGMPKERFSAEFPKEGPSILRIQQVVRGDSAAYFCASSPYGLDEQYFGPGTRLTVT.

The table lists this clonotype with a count of one. The rearrangement uses TRBV5-6 and TRBJ2-7; a weak D match, TRBD1 (6 bases). The CDR3 is 15 amino acids. CDR1 SGHDT and CDR2 YYEEEE come from the germline V gene. Trimming pared 2 bases from V and 1 base from J, leaving 13 bases between. The DNA for the CDR3 is TGTGCCAGCAGCTTAAGAGACAGGAGGTCCTACGAGCAGTACTTC. As protein: CASSLRDRRSYEQYF.

This clonotype occurred a few times. V gene TRBV6-5 combines with J gene TRBJ2-5; D might be TRBD1 (6 bases). This CDR3 is 14 amino acids long. CDR1 and CDR2 from the germline V gene are MNHEY and SVGAGI. Trimming removed 2 bases from V and 5 bases from J, with 12 bases in between. The CDR3 is CASSYAGGGETQYF. In DNA form, the CDR3 reads TGTGCCAGCAGTTACGCTGGGGGCGGGGAGACCCAGTACTTC.

This clonotype was seen once. The chain has TRBV20-1 and TRBJ1-4; 7 bases are a match to TRBD1. Germline V gene sequence: CDR1 DFQATT, CDR2 SNEGSKA (reference sequence). The junction had 6 bases not matched to a gene; V was cut back by 3 bases and J by 5 bases. This CDR3 is 14 amino acids long. Here the CDR3 DNA reads TGCAGTGCTAGGGCGGCACAGGGGAATGAAAAACTGTTTTTT. Encoded protein: CSARAAQGNEKLFF.

The chain joins TRBV29-1 to TRBJ2-1; D is unresolved. This CDR3 region has 14 residues. CDR1 and CDR2 (germline): SQVTM, ANQGSEA. The V end was cut by 7 bases, the J end by 0 bases, with 13 bases between. The CDR3 loop reads CSASYGSSYNEQFF. CDR3 sequence (DNA): TGCAGCGCGTCCTACGGTAGCTCCTACAATGAGCAGTTCTTC.

J is TRBJ2-7 and V is TRBV20-1; D may correspond to TRBD1 or TRBD2 (6 bases each). Germline V CDR1 and CDR2: DFQATT, SNEGSKA (reference sequence). This CDR3 spans 14 amino acids. V lost 2 bases to trimming and J lost 1 base, with 12 bases between them. The CDR3 DNA follows: TGCAGTGCTAGACCCGGGGGCCAGTCCTACGAGCAGTACTTC. Residues: CSARPGGQSYEQYF.

J is TRBJ2-1 and V is TRBV27; 9 nucleotides line up with TRBD2. In germline, CDR1 is MNHEY, CDR2 SMNVEV (reference sequence). The CDR3 covers 15 residues. V trimming: 2 bases; J trimming: 5 bases; junction bases outside the gene matches: 4. The CDR3 nucleotides are TGTGCCAGCAGTTTAGCTAGCGGGGTCCACAATGAGCAGTTCTTC. Amino acid sequence: CASSLASGVHNEQFF.

The chain employs TRBV29-1 and TRBJ2-7; 10 nucleotides align to TRBD2. Trimming removed 3 bases from V and 5 bases from J; junction bases left unmatched: 10. The CDR3 length is 15 residues. Looked up from germline, CDR1 is SQVTM and CDR2 is ANQGSEA. CDR3 DNA: TGCAGCGTTGAGGGTCGAGCGGGAGGGCCTAACGAGCAGTACTTC. Protein: CSVEGRAGGPNEQYF.

The V and J genes are TRBV6-2 or TRBV6-3 and TRBJ2-3; 9 bases fit TRBD2. The V segment lost 3 bases and the J segment 2 bases; nucleotides outside the gene matches: 9. The CDR3 extends over 17 amino acids. Germline V gene data show CDR1 as MNHEY and CDR2 as SVGEGT. The CDR3 sequence: CASSYTRLAENTDTQYF. CDR3 in DNA: TGTGCCAGCAGTTATACCCGACTAGCGGAAAACACAGATACGCAGTATTTT.

The rearrangement links TRBV6-5 to TRBJ1-5; unclear D gene. The CDR3 covers 12 residues. V was shortened by 10 bases and J by 7 bases, with 14 bases between the two germline ends. Germline V gene sequence: CDR1 MNHEY, CDR2 SVGAGI. CDR3: CANHGLNQPQHF. The CDR3 DNA follows: TGTGCCAACCACGGTTTAAACCAGCCCCAGCATTTT.

Comment on this clonotype: A much larger clone is a single base away; this may be a read error. The J gene is TRBJ2-7, the V gene TRBV7-2; 7 nucleotides line up with TRBD2. The CDR3 spans 13 residues. Germline CDR1 reads SGHTA; CDR2 reads FQGNSA. The CDR3 loop is CASGASGRYERYF. The CDR3 nucleotides read TGTGCCAGCGGGGCTAGCGGACGCTACGAGCGGTACTTC. Full variable domain (remainder filled in from reference TRBV7-2 and TRBJ2-7): GAGVSQSPSNKVTEKGKDVELRCDPISGHTALYWYRQSLGQGLEFLIYFQGNSAPDKSGLPSDRFSAERTGGSVSTLTIQRTQQEDSAVYLCASGASGRYERYFGPGTRLTVT.

There are a few counts of this clonotype. The chain carries TRBV7-9 and TRBJ1-2, with 7 positions matching TRBD1. The V gene end was trimmed by 3 bases and the J gene end by 7 bases; junction bases not matched to a gene: 5. The CDR3 is 13 amino acids. Germline-derived CDR1 and CDR2 are SEHNR and FQNEAQ (reference sequence). The CDR3 is CASSFDRVSGYTF. The CDR3 nucleotides are TGTGCCAGCAGCTTCGACAGGGTGAGTGGCTACACCTTC.

CDR3 region: CASTPAGVETQYF. The CDR3 DNA sequence: TGTGCCAGCACCCCAGCGGGGGTGGAGACCCAGTACTTC. V is TRBV6-6 and J is TRBJ2-5; 8 bases agree with TRBD2. V dropped 7 bases and J dropped 5; count of bases not matched to a gene: 6. The CDR3 runs to 13 residues. The germline V gene encodes CDR1 MNHNY and CDR2 SVGAGI (reference sequence).

The chain joins TRBV6-4 to TRBJ1-3; D is unresolved. Trimming pared 2 bases from V and 2 bases from J, leaving 7 bases between. There are 14 residues in the CDR3. CDR1 is MRHNA and CDR2 is SNTAGT in the germline V gene. CDR3 residues: CASSDVRTGNTIYF. CDR3 nucleotide sequence: TGTGCCAGCAGTGACGTTAGGACTGGAAACACCATATATTTT.

The chain employs TRBV18 and TRBJ2-1, with D tentatively TRBD2 (5 bases). Trimming took off 7 bases at V and 8 bases at J, with 18 bases between the two ends. Germline loops: CDR1 KGHSH, CDR2 LQKENI. This CDR3 is built from 14 residues. The CDR3 reads CASWNGPEGDEQFF. The CDR3 coding sequence is TGTGCCAGCTGGAACGGACCAGAGGGCGATGAGCAGTTCTTC.

This clonotype showed up just once. This chain joins TRBV18 and TRBJ1-1; 8 positions agree with TRBD1. Germline-derived CDR1 and CDR2 are KGHSH and LQKENI. There are 15 residues in the CDR3. After removal of 3 bases from V and 1 base from J, the junction contained 4 bases not matched to a gene. The CDR3 nucleotides read TGTGCCAGCTCACCGATGGGGACAGGGAACACTGAAGCTTTCTTT. Translation gives CASSPMGTGNTEAFF.

This rearrangement joins TRBV5-1 to TRBJ2-3, with 11 nucleotides matching TRBD2. This CDR3 region has 16 residues. CDR1 SGHRS and CDR2 YFSETQ come from the germline V gene. The trim removed 4 bases at V and 2 bases at J, leaving 6 bases unmatched. CDR3: CASSPRLAGNTDTQYF. As DNA, the CDR3 is TGCGCCAGCAGCCCAAGACTAGCGGGGAACACAGATACGCAGTATTTT. Using reference TRBV5-1 and TRBJ2-3 for the parts outside the CDR3, the full variable domain is KAGVTQTPRYLIKTRGQQVTLSCSPISGHRSVSWYQQTPGQGLQFLFEYFSETQRNKGNFPGRFSGRQFSNSRSEMNVSTLELGDSALYLCASSPRLAGNTDTQYFGPGTRLTVL.